The 13 T cell receptor beta chains reported below all come from one sample, sequenced in a study of STAT3 mutations in large granular lymphocyte leukemia. TCRdb's table, derived via immunoSEQ multiplex PCR, lists solely in-frame clones and lacks some. The sample includes several thousand clones, 88% of them seen just once. These TCRs are of unknown antigen specificity. Whole-study results and caveats: Every T-LGLL patient had at least one immunodominant TCRbeta clonotype.

The specimen sequenced was peripheral blood mononuclear cells. The receptors were sampled from a man of 80 years or more with T-cell large granular lymphocyte leukemia. Some clones in this sample may be carry-over from other donors' samples.

The chain uses TRBV18 and TRBJ2-5; D is perhaps TRBD1 (6 bases). Germline lookup yields CDR1 KGHSH and CDR2 LQKENI. Trimming removed 3 bases at V and 1 base at J, with 9 bases between. This CDR3 contains 14 residues. The CDR3 here is CASSPGHTQETQYF. CDR3 in DNA: TGTGCCAGCTCACCGGGACATACCCAAGAGACCCAGTACTTC.

V usage is TRBV5-1 and J usage is TRBJ2-1; no definite D call. CDR1 is SGHRS and CDR2 is YFSETQ in the germline V gene. The CDR3 spans 12 residues. V was shortened by 0 bases and J by 7 bases, with 5 bases between the two germline ends. The CDR3, as DNA: TGCGCCAGCAGCTTGGTTAGGAATGAGCAGTTCTTC. Translated: CASSLVRNEQFF.

The chain carries TRBV30 and TRBJ2-7; D not resolved. Germline CDR1 GTSNPN, CDR2 SVGIG (reference sequence). This CDR3 spans 11 amino acids. Trimming took 0 bases from V and 5 from J, leaving 5 bases between them. This CDR3 reads CAWSVWDEQYF. DNA for the CDR3: TGTGCCTGGAGTGTCTGGGACGAGCAGTACTTC.

J is TRBJ1-3 and V is TRBV5-1, with D tentatively TRBD1 (5 bases). In germline, CDR1 is SGHRS, CDR2 YFSETQ. The V and J ends lost 4 bases and 1 base respectively, with 12 bases between them. CDR3 length: 15 residues. DNA for the CDR3: TGCGCCAGCAGCGGGGGAGGTAGTTCTGGAAACACCATATATTTT. It specifies CASSGGGSSGNTIYF.

The chain is built from TRBV6-5 and TRBJ2-7, with D uncertain. The CDR3 runs 15 residues. V lost 2 bases to trimming and J lost 0 bases, with 11 bases between them. Germline V lookup: CDR1 MNHEY, CDR2 SVGAGI. The CDR3 loop is CASSYTVSLSYEQYF. The CDR3 DNA is TGTGCCAGCAGTTACACAGTCTCCCTCTCCTACGAGCAGTACTTC.

This chain uses TRBV9 with TRBJ2-5; tentatively, D is TRBD2 (6 bases). CDR3 length: 14 residues. Trimming left V 0 bases short and J 2 bases short, with 8 bases between. CDR1 SGDLS and CDR2 YYNGEE come from the germline V gene. CDR3 nucleotides: TGTGCCAGCAGCGTAGAGGGGAGGCAAGAGACCCAGTACTTC. Protein: CASSVEGRQETQYF. Together with reference TRBV9 and TRBJ2-5, the CDR3 gives the full variable domain: DSGVTQTPKHLITATGQRVTLRCSPRSGDLSVYWYQQSLDQGLQFLIQYYNGEERAKGNILERFSAQQFPDLHSELNLSSLELGDSALYFCASSVEGRQETQYFGPGTRLLVL.

V gene TRBV5-1 combines with J gene TRBJ2-3; D is possibly TRBD2 (6 bases). The CDR3 length is 16 residues. Trimming cost V 0 bases and J 3 bases, with 14 bases left between them. CDR1 SGHRS and CDR2 YFSETQ come from the germline V gene. CDR3 sequence: CASSLGVAATTDTQYF. DNA for the CDR3: TGCGCCAGCAGCTTGGGGGTAGCGGCAACGACAGATACGCAGTATTTT.

The rearrangement uses TRBV28 and TRBJ1-2; D gene unclear. The CDR3 runs to 15 residues. V was cut by 0 bases and J by 0 bases, with 8 bases left in between. Per germline, CDR1 MDHEN and CDR2 SYDVKM. DNA of the CDR3: TGTGCCAGCAGTTTATGGCGGGGTGCTAACTATGGCTACACCTTC. Encoded protein: CASSLWRGANYGYTF.

V and J are TRBV27 and TRBJ1-2; TRBD1 matches 7 bases. This CDR3 has 15 amino acids. Germline V gene data show CDR1 as MNHEY and CDR2 as SMNVEV (reference sequence). V trimming: 5 bases; J trimming: 5 bases; junction bases outside the gene matches: 11. The CDR3 DNA follows: TGTGCCAGCAGTCCGGCGGGGGGCAGGGGGTATGGCTACACCTTC. Translation: CASSPAGGRGYGYTF.

The chain is built from TRBV19 and TRBJ1-1; TRBD1 agrees at 8 bases. Per germline, CDR1 LNHDA and CDR2 SQIVND (reference sequence). V dropped 6 bases and J dropped 6; count of bases not matched to a gene: 6. The CDR3 contains 13 residues. The CDR3: CASRVGQGPEAFF. As DNA, the CDR3 is TGTGCCAGTAGGGTTGGACAGGGCCCTGAAGCTTTCTTT.

This chain connects TRBV11-2 to TRBJ1-2, with a possible D match to TRBD1 (6 bases). Trimming stripped 5 bases from V and 8 bases from J, with 18 bases between. The CDR3 spans 14 residues. Germline V gives CDR1 SGHAT, CDR2 FQNNGV. The CDR3 nucleotides are TGTGCCAGCAGCGCTGTGCGGGGGGCGAGGGGCTACACCTTC. Translating gives CASSAVRGARGYTF.

The chain recombines TRBV6-5 with TRBJ1-2, with 9 bases fitting TRBD1. The trim removed 7 bases at V and 3 bases at J, leaving 9 bases unmatched. The CDR3 totals 15 residues. The V gene's germline CDR1 is MNHEY and CDR2 SVGAGI. Written as DNA, the CDR3 is TGTGCCAGCATAGCCCCCGGGACAGGGTACTATGGCTACACCTTC. Protein sequence: CASIAPGTGYYGYTF.

This chain joins TRBV6-5 and TRBJ1-2; D is unclear. CDR1 and CDR2 from the germline V gene are MNHEY and SVGAGI. This CDR3 has 15 residues. With 7 bases removed from V and 7 bases from J, the gap between germline ends came to 22 bases. The CDR3 DNA follows: TGTGCCAGCACCCTCGGCTTTCCGTCAGAGGTTGGCTACACCTTC. As protein: CASTLGFPSEVGYTF.